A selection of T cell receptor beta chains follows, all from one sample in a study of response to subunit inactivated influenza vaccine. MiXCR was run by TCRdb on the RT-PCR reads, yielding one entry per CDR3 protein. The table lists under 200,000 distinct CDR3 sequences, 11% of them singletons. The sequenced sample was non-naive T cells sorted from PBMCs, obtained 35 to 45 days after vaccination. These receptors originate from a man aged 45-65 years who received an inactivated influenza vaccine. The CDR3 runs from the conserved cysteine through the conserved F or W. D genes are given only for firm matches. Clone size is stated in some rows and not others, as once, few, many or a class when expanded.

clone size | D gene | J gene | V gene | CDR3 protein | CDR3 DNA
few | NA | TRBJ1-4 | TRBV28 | CASSGRGLGEKLFF | TGTGCCAGCAGCGGCAGGGGCCTTGGGGAAAAACTGTTTTTT
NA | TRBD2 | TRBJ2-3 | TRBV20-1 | CSARGSGRAGGTDTQYF | TGCAGTGCTAGGGGGAGCGGGAGGGCCGGGGGCACAGATACGCAGTATTTT
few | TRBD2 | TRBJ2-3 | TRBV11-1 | CASSPRTSGGLGGDTQYF | TGTGCCAGCAGCCCGAGGACTAGCGGGGGCCTTGGGGGAGATACGCAGTATTTT
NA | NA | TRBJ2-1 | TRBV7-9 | CASSFGHLSYNEQFF | TGTGCCAGCAGCTTTGGGCACCTATCCTACAATGAGCAGTTCTTC
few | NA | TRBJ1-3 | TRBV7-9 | CASSLPIEGTIYF | TGTGCCAGCAGCTTACCCATCGAGGGGACCATATATTTT
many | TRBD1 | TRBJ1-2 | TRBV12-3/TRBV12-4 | CASSYGTENYGYTF | TGTGCCAGCAGTTACGGGACAGAGAACTATGGCTACACCTTC
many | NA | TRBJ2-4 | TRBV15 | CATSRDPGGTRNIQYF | TGTGCCACCAGCAGAGATCCTGGCGGTACGAGAAACATTCAGTACTTC
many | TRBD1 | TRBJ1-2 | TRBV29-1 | CSVATGYGGYTF | TGCAGCGTCGCGACAGGGTACGGTGGCTACACCTTC
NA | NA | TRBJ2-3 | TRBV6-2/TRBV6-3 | CASSARTYTDTQYF | TGTGCCAGCAGTGCGCGGACCTACACAGATACGCAGTATTTT
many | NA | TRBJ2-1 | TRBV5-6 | CASSLVADTYNEQFF | TGTGCCAGCAGCTTGGTGGCGGATACCTACAATGAGCAGTTCTTC
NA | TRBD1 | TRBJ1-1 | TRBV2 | CASRGDRNTEAFF | TGTGCCAGCAGGGGGGACAGGAACACTGAAGCTTTCTTT
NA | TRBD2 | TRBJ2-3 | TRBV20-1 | CSANPSGLAGTDTQYF | TGCAGTGCCAATCCTTCGGGACTAGCGGGGACAGATACGCAGTATTTT
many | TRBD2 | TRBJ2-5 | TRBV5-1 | CASTFGTSGLQETQYF | TGCGCCAGCACATTTGGAACTAGCGGGCTTCAAGAGACCCAGTACTTC
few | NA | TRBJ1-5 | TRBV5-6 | CASSLTRGFNQPQHF | TGTGCCAGCAGCTTGACGCGGGGATTCAATCAGCCCCAGCATTTT
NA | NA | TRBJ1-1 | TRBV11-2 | CASSLDRVGGSEAFF | TGTGCCAGCAGCTTAGATCGGGTGGGAGGTTCTGAAGCTTTCTTT
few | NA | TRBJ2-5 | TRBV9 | CASSARGLYQETQYF | TGTGCCAGCAGCGCCCGGGGCCTGTACCAAGAGACCCAGTACTTC
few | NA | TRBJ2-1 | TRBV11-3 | CASSLGTYSYNEQFF | TGTGCCAGCAGCTTGGGGACTTACTCCTACAATGAGCAGTTCTTC
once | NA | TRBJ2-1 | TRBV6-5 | CASSYHGGGEGYNEQFF | TGTGCCAGCAGTTACCACGGAGGGGGCGAGGGCTACAATGAGCAGTTCTTC
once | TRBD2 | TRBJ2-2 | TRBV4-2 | CASSTFRGGQTGELFF | TGTGCCAGCAGCACCTTCCGGGGGGGCCAAACCGGGGAGCTGTTTTTT
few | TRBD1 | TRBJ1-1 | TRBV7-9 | CASSLSGTEGGEAFF | TGTGCCAGCAGCTTATCCGGGACAGAAGGCGGTGAAGCTTTCTTT
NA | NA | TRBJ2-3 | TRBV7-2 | CASSSGRTDTQYF | TGTGCCAGCAGCTCGGGACGCACAGATACGCAGTATTTT
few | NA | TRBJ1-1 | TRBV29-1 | CSVAIQEARNTEAFF | TGCAGCGTTGCGATTCAAGAGGCGAGGAACACTGAAGCTTTCTTT
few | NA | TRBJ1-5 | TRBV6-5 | CASSYFPQGSNQPQHF | TGTGCCAGCAGTTACTTTCCACAGGGCAGCAATCAGCCCCAGCATTTT
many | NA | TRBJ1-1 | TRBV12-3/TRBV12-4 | CASTQGRAEAFF | TGTGCCAGCACCCAGGGACGGGCTGAAGCTTTCTTT
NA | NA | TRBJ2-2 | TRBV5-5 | CASSLSYRALTGGELFF | TGTGCCAGCAGCTTATCATACAGGGCCTTAACTGGCGGGGAGCTGTTTTTT
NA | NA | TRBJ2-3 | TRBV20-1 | CSVGGESTDTQYF | TGCAGTGTTGGGGGAGAGAGCACAGATACGCAGTATTTT
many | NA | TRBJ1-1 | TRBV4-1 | CASSQLPTGANTEAFF | TGCGCCAGCAGCCAACTCCCGACAGGAGCGAACACTGAAGCTTTCTTT
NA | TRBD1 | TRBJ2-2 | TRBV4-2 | CAISPLRSHRGKTGELFF | TGTGCCATCAGCCCCCTACGATCGCACAGGGGAAAGACCGGGGAGCTGTTTTTT
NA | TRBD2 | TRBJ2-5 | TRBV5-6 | CASSRLLAGQETQYF | TGTGCCAGCAGCCGTCTACTAGCGGGGCAAGAGACCCAGTACTTC
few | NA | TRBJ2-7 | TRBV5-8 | CASSLGERQYF | TGTGCCAGCAGCTTAGGGGAAAGGCAGTACTTC
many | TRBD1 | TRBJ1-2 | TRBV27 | CASSPIGQGVIRGYTF | TGTGCCAGCAGTCCCATCGGACAGGGGGTGATTCGAGGCTACACCTTC
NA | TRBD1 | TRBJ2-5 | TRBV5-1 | CASSSGTGGGETQYF | TGCGCCAGCAGCTCCGGGACAGGAGGTGGAGAGACCCAGTACTTC
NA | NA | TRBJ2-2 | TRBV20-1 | CSARDSRSYANTGELFF | TGCAGTGCTAGGGACTCCCGTTCATACGCGAACACCGGGGAGCTGTTTTTT
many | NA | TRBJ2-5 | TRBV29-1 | CSGDRQGQETQYF | TGCAGCGGTGACAGGCAAGGGCAAGAGACCCAGTACTTC
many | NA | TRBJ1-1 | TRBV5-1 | CASSEAPSTEAFF | TGCGCCAGCAGCGAGGCTCCCTCCACTGAAGCTTTCTTT
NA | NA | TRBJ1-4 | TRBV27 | CARVKGTTNEKLFF | TGTGCCAGGGTGAAGGGAACAACTAATGAAAAACTGTTTTTT
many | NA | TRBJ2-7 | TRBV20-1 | CSARGGNNPYEQYF | TGCAGTGCTAGGGGCGGGAACAACCCCTACGAGCAGTACTTC
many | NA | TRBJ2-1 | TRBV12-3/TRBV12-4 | CASSRRTAQSYNEQFF | TGTGCCAGCAGTCGGAGGACAGCCCAGTCCTACAATGAGCAGTTCTTC
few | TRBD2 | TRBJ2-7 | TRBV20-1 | CSARDPTSGISYEQYF | TGCAGTGCTAGAGATCCGACTAGCGGGATCTCCTACGAGCAGTACTTC
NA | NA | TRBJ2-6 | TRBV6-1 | CASSRFGLSGANVLTF | TGTGCCAGCAGCCGGTTTGGACTCTCTGGGGCCAACGTCCTGACTTTC
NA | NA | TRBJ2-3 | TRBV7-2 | CASSFYLTSSTDTQYF | TGTGCCAGCAGCTTCTACCTCACTAGCTCCACAGATACGCAGTATTTT
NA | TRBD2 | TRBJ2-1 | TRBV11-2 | CASSSRLAGGLYNEQFF | TGTGCCAGCAGCTCGCGACTAGCGGGGGGCCTGTACAATGAGCAGTTCTTC
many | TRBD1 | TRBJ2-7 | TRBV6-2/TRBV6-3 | CASSYSETGSSEQYF | TGTGCCAGCAGTTACTCCGAGACAGGGTCATCGGAGCAGTACTTC
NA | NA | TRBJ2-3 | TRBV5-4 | CASSPAAVHSTDTQYF | TGTGCCAGCAGCCCAGCGGCGGTACATAGCACAGATACGCAGTATTTT
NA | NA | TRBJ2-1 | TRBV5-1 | CASRGGYNEQFF | TGCGCCAGCAGAGGCGGGTACAATGAGCAGTTCTTC
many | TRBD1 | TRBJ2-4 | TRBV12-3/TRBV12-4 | CASSPTGAGIAKNIQYF | TGTGCCAGCAGTCCGACAGGGGCTGGAATAGCCAAAAACATTCAGTACTTC
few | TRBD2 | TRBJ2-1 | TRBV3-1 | CASTLAGAGGNEQFF | TGTGCCAGCACTCTAGCGGGGGCTGGGGGCAATGAGCAGTTCTTC
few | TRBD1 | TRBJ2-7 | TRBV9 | CASSADQRTGGYEQYF | TGTGCCAGCAGCGCGGACCAACGAACAGGGGGTTACGAGCAGTACTTC
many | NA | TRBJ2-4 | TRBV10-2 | CASSELESLAKNIQYF | TGCGCCAGCAGTGAGCTAGAGAGTTTAGCCAAAAACATTCAGTACTTC
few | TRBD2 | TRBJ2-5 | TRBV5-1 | CASSGGLAGPETQYF | TGCGCCAGCAGCGGTGGACTAGCGGGACCAGAGACCCAGTACTTC
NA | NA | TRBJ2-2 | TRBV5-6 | CACSLESVGYGTGELFF | TGTGCCTGCAGCTTGGAGTCGGTGGGATACGGAACCGGGGAGCTGTTTTTT
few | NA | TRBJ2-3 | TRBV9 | CASSVSLGFADTQYF | TGTGCCAGCAGCGTATCTTTAGGGTTTGCAGATACGCAGTATTTT
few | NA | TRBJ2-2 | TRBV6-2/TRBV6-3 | CASSPDRRDSRTVSNTGELFF | TGTGCCAGCAGTCCCGACAGGAGGGACTCACGTACAGTATCGAACACCGGGGAGCTGTTTTTT
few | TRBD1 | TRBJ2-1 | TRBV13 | CASSLGTGGNNEQFF | TGTGCCAGCAGCTTAGGGACAGGGGGAAACAATGAGCAGTTCTTC
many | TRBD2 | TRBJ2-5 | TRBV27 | CASSRGAAGGPTETQYF | TGTGCCAGCAGTAGAGGTGCAGCGGGAGGGCCGACTGAGACCCAGTACTTC
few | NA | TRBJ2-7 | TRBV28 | CASSLLGNSYEQYF | TGTGCCAGCAGTTTATTGGGGAATTCCTACGAGCAGTACTTC
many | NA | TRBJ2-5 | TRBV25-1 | CASSPSRAGQETQYF | TGTGCCAGCAGTCCATCCAGGGCAGGACAAGAGACCCAGTACTTC
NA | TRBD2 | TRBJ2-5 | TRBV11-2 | CASGLAGGKKETQYF | TGTGCCAGCGGTCTAGCGGGAGGGAAAAAAGAGACCCAGTACTTC
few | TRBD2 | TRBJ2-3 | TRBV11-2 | CASSSPGTSGRISTDTQYF | TGTGCCAGCAGCTCTCCCGGGACTAGCGGGAGGATCAGCACAGATACGCAGTATTTT